This passage covers 29 T cell receptor beta chains from one sample sequenced in a study of T cells in Graves' hyperthyroidism and ophthalmopathy. The investigators amplified TCR beta CDR3 regions from RNA transcripts. With the HTBI primer set, the TCR CDR3 went through a first round of RT-PCR. TCRdb processed the multiplex PCR reads anew with MiXCR; each CDR3 protein has one entry. The data show about 600,000 distinct CDR3 sequences, approximately 15% seen once. Sequenced material: blood. The receptor source for this set is a woman between 18 and 29 years old with Graves' ophthalmopathy.

This clonotype was detected many times. CDR3 region: CASSYATGTREPLNWNEQFF. In DNA, the CDR3 is TGTGCCAGCAGTTACGCAACCGGGACCCGGGAGCCGCTGAACTGGAATGAGCAGTTCTTC. The rearrangement uses TRBV6-6 and TRBJ2-1; perhaps TRBD2 as D (6 bases). Looked up from germline, CDR1 is MNHNY and CDR2 is SVGAGI (reference sequence). This CDR3 is built from 20 residues. The V and J ends lost 2 bases and 7 bases respectively, with 30 bases between them.

With regard to this clonotype: A single base separates this from a much larger clone, so it may be a read error. The chain recombines TRBV6-2 or TRBV6-3 with TRBJ2-7; 9 bases line up with TRBD1. Germline V gives CDR1 MNHEY, CDR2 SVGEGT. The CDR3 runs to 17 residues. The CDR3 reads CAISSGQGPLRHYEQYF. The CDR3 DNA is TGTGCCATCAGTTCCGGACAGGGGCCCCTTCGACACTACGAGCAGTACTTC.

The chain joins TRBV3-1 to TRBJ2-7, with D possibly being TRBD1 (5 bases). V lost 1 base, J lost 3 bases, and 10 bases lay in between. From germline, CDR1 is LGHDT and CDR2 YNNKEL (reference sequence). The CDR3 has 14 amino acids. The CDR3 sequence: CASSQAQGFYEQYF. In nucleotides, the CDR3 is TGTGCCAGCAGCCAAGCCCAGGGATTCTACGAGCAGTACTTC.

In its sample, this clonotype was seen a few times. This CDR3 is CASSLWAQGAGTEAFF. DNA of the CDR3: TGTGCCAGCAGTTTATGGGCACAGGGGGCAGGCACTGAAGCTTTCTTT. This chain links TRBV28 with TRBJ1-1; 9 nucleotides agree with TRBD1. V dropped 0 bases and J dropped 4; count of bases not matched to a gene: 6. The CDR3 runs to 16 residues. The germline V gene has CDR1 MDHEN and CDR2 SYDVKM.

This clonotype was recorded many times. The V gene is TRBV7-2, the J gene TRBJ2-3; a weak D match, TRBD2 (6 bases). Germline V gene lookup returns CDR1 SGHTA and CDR2 FQGNSA. V gave up 3 bases and J gave up 4 bases, with 20 bases separating them. The CDR3 spans 17 residues. The CDR3 region has the DNA TGTGCCAGCAGCTTTCCCCACCGCTCCGGAGGGCCAGATACGCAGTATTTT. Protein sequence: CASSFPHRSGGPDTQYF.

There are many counts of this clonotype. The gene calls are TRBV7-9 and TRBJ1-2; D is perhaps TRBD1 (6 bases). This CDR3 has 13 amino acids. CDR1 is SEHNR and CDR2 is FQNEAQ in the germline V gene (reference sequence). V was cut by 6 bases and J by 6 bases, with 14 bases left in between. The CDR3 DNA follows: TGTGCCAGCAGTCGACAGGATTTAGATGGCTACACCTTC. It yields the protein CASSRQDLDGYTF.

This clonotype has at least ten counts. This chain links TRBV27 with TRBJ2-5, with TRBD2 matching over 8 bases. The ends lost 0 bases at V and 4 bases at J; junction bases unmatched: 7. The CDR3 runs to 16 residues. In germline, CDR1 is MNHEY, CDR2 SMNVEV (reference sequence). This CDR3 is CASSLSPGTRGETQYF. CDR3 nucleotide sequence: TGTGCCAGCAGTTTATCGCCAGGGACTAGAGGAGAGACCCAGTACTTC.

This clonotype was counted many times. V is TRBV30 and J is TRBJ2-2; unclear D gene. This CDR3 contains 15 residues. V lost 0 bases to trimming and J lost 5 bases, with 13 bases between them. Looked up from germline, CDR1 is GTSNPN and CDR2 is SVGIG (reference sequence). CDR3 DNA sequence: TGTGCCTGGAGTGTAGTCGTTGACTGGACCGGGGAGCTGTTTTTT. Protein: CAWSVVVDWTGELFF.

This clonotype has ten or more counts. The chain employs TRBV4-1 and TRBJ1-1; D is perhaps TRBD1 (6 bases). This CDR3 has 14 amino acids. V shed 3 bases and J shed 6 bases, with 14 bases lying between them. Germline CDR1 MGHRA, CDR2 YSYEKL. The CDR3 nucleotides are TGCGCCAGCAGCCAGAACAGGGTTTACGCTGAAGCTTTCTTT. This codes for CASSQNRVYAEAFF.

This clonotype appeared many times. The J gene is TRBJ1-1, the V gene TRBV3-1; D is perhaps TRBD1 (5 bases). Looked up from germline, CDR1 is LGHDT and CDR2 is YNNKEL (reference sequence). The V and J ends lost 3 bases and 1 base respectively, with 18 bases between them. CDR3 size: 17 residues. The CDR3 region is CASSHSNFGGGNTEAFF. Written as DNA, the CDR3 is TGTGCCAGCAGCCACAGCAATTTCGGGGGAGGGAACACTGAAGCTTTCTTT.

This clonotype was seen at least ten times. A much larger clone differs from this one at a single base, so this may be a read error. The chain links TRBV6-1 to TRBJ2-7; TRBD1 agrees at 12 bases. CDR3 length equals 14 residues. Germline assignment: CDR1 MNHNS and CDR2 SASEGT. The V segment lost 7 bases and the J segment 2 bases; nucleotides outside the gene matches: 3. The CDR3 is CASNRDRGPYEQYF. Written as DNA, the CDR3 is TGTGCCAGCAACCGGGACAGGGGGCCCTACGAGCAGTACTTC.

This clonotype was picked up many times. The chain links TRBV28 to TRBJ1-2; D gene uncertain. Trimming took off 6 bases at V and 3 bases at J, with 8 bases between the two ends. The CDR3 covers 12 residues. CDR1 is MDHEN and CDR2 is SYDVKM in the germline V gene. The chain's CDR3 is CASSLPDYGYTF. DNA of the CDR3: TGTGCCAGCAGCCTCCCGGACTATGGCTACACCTTC.

This clonotype showed up many times. The genes are TRBV3-1 and TRBJ1-2; 7 positions match TRBD1. The CDR3 spans 16 residues. Looked up from germline, CDR1 is LGHDT and CDR2 is YNNKEL (reference sequence). Trimming took 6 bases from V and 2 from J; bases not matched to a gene: 12. CDR3 amino acids: CASRQGVRGRNYGYTF. Written as DNA, the CDR3 is TGTGCCAGCAGGCAGGGGGTTAGGGGACGGAACTATGGCTACACCTTC.

This clonotype has just a few counts. This sequence joins TRBV19 and TRBJ2-1; TRBD2 aligns across 10 bases. The CDR3 spans 14 residues. V shed 7 bases, J shed 11 bases, and the junction held 11 bases outside the gene matches. Germline V gene data show CDR1 as LNHDA and CDR2 as SQIVND (reference sequence). As DNA, the CDR3 is TGTGCCAGTACCTCTAGGGCTAGCGGGAGTCAGCAGTTCTTC. Translating it yields CASTSRASGSQQFF.

This clonotype was detected many times. The CDR3 protein is CASSLGGLAVQETQYF. CDR3 coding DNA: TGTGCCAGCAGCTTGGGGGGACTAGCGGTCCAAGAGACCCAGTACTTC. The chain couples TRBV7-2 to TRBJ2-5, with 11 bases matching TRBD2. The CDR3 has 16 residues. From germline, CDR1 is SGHTA and CDR2 FQGNSA. V lost 3 bases, J lost 1 base, and 4 bases stayed unmatched.

This clonotype appeared many times. The chain recombines TRBV10-3 with TRBJ2-3; weak D call: TRBD1 (6 bases). Trimming took 2 bases from V and 0 from J, leaving 18 bases between them. The CDR3 extends over 18 amino acids. Germline CDR1 ENHRY, CDR2 SYGVKD. This chain's CDR3 is CAISEASGRGASTDTQYF. DNA for the CDR3: TGTGCCATCAGTGAGGCTTCGGGCAGGGGAGCTAGCACAGATACGCAGTATTTT.

This clonotype was recorded many times. The V call is TRBV28, the J call TRBJ2-7, with 9 bases matching TRBD2. The J segment lost 5 bases and the V segment lost 7 bases, leaving 18 bases of the junction unmatched. Per the germline V gene, CDR1 is MDHEN and CDR2 is SYDVKM. The CDR3 covers 17 residues. The CDR3 here is CASITSWVREGQNEQYF. In DNA form, the CDR3 reads TGTGCCAGCATCACCTCTTGGGTGCGGGAGGGCCAGAACGAGCAGTACTTC.

This clonotype was detected only a few times. The rearrangement uses TRBV4-2 and TRBJ2-5; D is undetermined. The CDR3 loop spans 13 amino acids. V was cut by 0 bases and J by 4 bases, with 6 bases left in between. The germline V gene encodes CDR1 LGHNA and CDR2 YNFKEQ. CDR3: CASSQEPGETQYF. The CDR3 DNA sequence: TGTGCCAGCAGCCAAGAGCCTGGAGAGACCCAGTACTTC.

This clonotype was counted at least ten times. V gene TRBV28 combines with J gene TRBJ2-7; 12 bases align to TRBD2. Germline V CDR1 and CDR2: MDHEN, SYDVKM. CDR3 length: 21 amino acids. V trimming: 5 bases; J trimming: 0 bases; junction bases outside the gene matches: 20. In DNA, the CDR3 is TGTGCCAGCAGTCACGCGGCCTACCGGACTAGCGGGAAAAGGAGCTCCTACGAGCAGTACTTC. Its protein product is CASSHAAYRTSGKRSSYEQYF. The complete variable domain, with remaining parts taken from reference TRBV28 and TRBJ2-7, reads DVKVTQSSRYLVKRTGEKVFLECVQDMDHENMFWYRQDPGLGLRLIYFSYDVKMKEKGDIPEGYSVSREKKERFSLILESASTNQTSMYLCASSHAAYRTSGKRSSYEQYFGPGTRLTVT.

This clonotype was detected a few times. The chain has TRBV7-7 and TRBJ2-2; weak D call: TRBD2 (6 bases). This CDR3 comprises 18 residues. CDR1 and CDR2 (germline): SSHAT, FNYEAQ (reference sequence). This CDR3 reads CASGSLDGRGENTGELFF. DNA of the CDR3: TGTGCTAGCGGCTCCCTAGACGGAAGGGGCGAAAACACCGGGGAGCTGTTTTTT.

This chain connects TRBV19 to TRBJ2-4; D unclear. Deletions cut 6 bases from V and 0 bases from J, with 9 bases between. This CDR3 contains 14 residues. Germline CDR1 is LNHDA and CDR2 is SQIVND (reference sequence). This CDR3 reads CASSRTIAKNIQYF. CDR3 bases: TGTGCCAGTAGCCGAACTATAGCCAAAAACATTCAGTACTTC.

In this sample, this clonotype turned up a few times. It may be a read error: a sequence one base away is much more abundant. The chain links TRBV6-1 to TRBJ1-5, with no clear D. This CDR3 comprises 16 residues. Germline loops: CDR1 MNHNS, CDR2 SASEGT. Deletions cut 8 bases from V and 0 bases from J, with 17 bases between. CDR3 in DNA: TGTGCCAGCGACCTGAGCGGAATCCATAGCAATCAGCCCCAGCATTTT. It yields the protein CASDLSGIHSNQPQHF.

This clonotype has ten or more counts. The genes are TRBV5-5 and TRBJ1-1; D unclear. The CDR3 length is 16 residues. Per germline, CDR1 SGHKS and CDR2 YYEKEE (reference sequence). The ends were cut back, 0 bases at V and 6 bases at J, with 18 bases in the middle. The CDR3 DNA sequence: TGTGCCAGCAGCTTGGCCGCGGTGGATATTGGAGCTGAAGCTTTCTTT. Translating it yields CASSLAAVDIGAEAFF.

This clonotype was recorded many times. The chain has TRBV12-3 or TRBV12-4 and TRBJ2-5; 9 bases match TRBD1. Trimming at V came to 6 bases and at J to 5 bases, leaving 19 bases not matched to a gene. The CDR3 loop spans 18 amino acids. The CDR3 nucleotides are TGTGCCAGCAGATGGACAGGGGCCCCTTTTCTAGCCCCGGAGACCCAGTACTTC. Translated: CASRWTGAPFLAPETQYF.

To note about this clonotype: Given a much more abundant clone one base away, this may be a read error. V gene TRBV27 combines with J gene TRBJ1-2; the match to TRBD1 covers 8 bases. Germline V gives CDR1 MNHEY, CDR2 SMNVEV (reference sequence). This CDR3 comprises 15 residues. The junction had 10 bases not matched to a gene; V was cut back by 6 bases and J by 4 bases. CDR3 sequence reads: CASRRTGTIGYGYTF. The CDR3 bases are TGTGCCAGCAGAAGGACAGGGACTATTGGCTATGGCTACACCTTC.

CDR3 nucleotides: TGTGCCAGCAGTTACTCTATGGGGATCACGCAGTATTTT. Protein product: CASSYSMGITQYF. The V and J genes are TRBV6-6 and TRBJ2-3; D is uncertain. Trimming took off 0 bases at V and 9 bases at J, with 10 bases between the two ends. Germline values: CDR1 MNHNY, CDR2 SVGAGI (reference sequence). CDR3 length equals 13 residues.

This clonotype was counted many times. This sequence joins TRBV7-9 and TRBJ2-1; TRBD2 matches at 11 bases. V dropped 4 bases and J dropped 4; count of bases not matched to a gene: 9. The germline V gene has CDR1 SEHNR and CDR2 FQNEAQ (reference sequence). This CDR3 is 17 amino acids long. As DNA, the CDR3 is TGTGCCAGCAGCTCGGGGACTAGCGGCCCTTTATACAATGAGCAGTTCTTC. This sequence encodes CASSSGTSGPLYNEQFF.

In its sample, this clonotype was seen a few times. This rearrangement joins TRBV7-9 to TRBJ1-1, with D unresolved. This CDR3 is built from 16 residues. Trimming removed 5 bases from V and 1 base from J, with 17 bases in between. The germline CDR1 and CDR2 sequences are SEHNR and FQNEAQ (reference sequence). The CDR3, as DNA: TGTGCCAGCAGCCATGACCGTTCCGATGGGAACACTGAAGCTTTCTTT. This translates into CASSHDRSDGNTEAFF.

This clonotype was observed at least ten times. The chain has TRBV6-1 and TRBJ2-3; no definite D call. The germline V gene encodes CDR1 MNHNS and CDR2 SASEGT. The CDR3 consists of 14 residues. V shed 7 bases and J shed 2 bases, with 13 bases lying between them. The CDR3 loop reads CASNEDPYTDTQYF. In DNA form, the CDR3 reads TGTGCCAGCAACGAAGATCCGTACACAGATACGCAGTATTTT.